Reported below is one TCR beta chain. Its antigen remains unidentified. The PCR employed 60 Vbeta primers together with 13 Jbeta primers. Sequencing used immunoSEQ multiplex PCR; TCRdb keeps in-frame clones, though not all of them. Of 100,000 to 150,000 clones in the sample, about 80% were seen once. This entry comes from a study of cytomegalovirus exposure and HLA in healthy donors. Turning to the study itself: Sequencing of some 200 million T cells in an earlier analysis found roughly 120 million unique TCR beta sequences.

Regarding the study as a whole: Using the classifier, cytomegalovirus status was reportedly diagnosed with high specificity and sensitivity. Relative to equally common others, HLA-associated TCR beta chains showed greater clonal expansion in a later analysis. For TCR beta chains, V- and J-gene trimming was later linked to a missense DCLRE1C variant.

V was shortened by 5 bases and J by 3 bases, with 11 bases between the two germline ends. There are 14 residues in the CDR3. CDR1 is SGHAT, CDR2 FQNNGV, per germline. Material for sequencing was PBMCs. V is TRBV11-2 and J is TRBJ1-3, with D hard to call. The clonotype comes from a boy younger than 10 in good health and CMV-seronegative. CDR3: CASSPGGYGNTIYF. CDR3 DNA sequence: TGTGCCAGCAGCCCAGGCGGGTATGGAAACACCATATATTTT.